This T cell receptor (beta chain) appears in the sequencing data of a study of cytomegalovirus exposure and HLA in healthy donors. Both 60 Vbeta primers and 13 Jbeta primers went into the PCR. Sequenced by immunoSEQ multiplex PCR; TCRdb stores in-frame clones only, minus some. In the table there are 85,000 to 100,000 clones, 64% of which are singletons. The sequencing sample was made of PBMCs. This sequence originates from a man in his 60s in good health and CMV-seronegative.

In nucleotides, the CDR3 is TGCGCCAGCAGCCCAGGACTCGTTCCAGATACGCAGTATTTT. Protein sequence: CASSPGLVPDTQYF. The V call is TRBV4-1, the J call TRBJ2-3, with a possible D match to TRBD2 (5 bases). Trimming took off 4 bases at V and 4 bases at J, with 12 bases between the two ends. The CDR3 is 14 residues long. Germline V gene sequence: CDR1 MGHRA, CDR2 YSYEKL.